The 14 T cell receptor beta chains given below trace back to one sample, sequenced in a study of T cells in Graves' hyperthyroidism and ophthalmopathy. RNA transcripts served as the template for amplifying TCR beta CDR3 regions. Using the HTBI primer set, a first-round RT-PCR was run on the TCR CDR3. TCRdb fed the multiplex PCR reads into MiXCR, producing one record per CDR3 protein. The repertoire includes about 640,000 distinct CDR3 sequences, around 20% of them detected once, and under 35% sits in the top ten. The sample taken for sequencing was blood. The receptors come from a young man with Graves' ophthalmopathy.

This clonotype was observed a handful of times. CDR3 in DNA: TGTGCCAGCTCACCCCGTGACAGCCCAGAGACCCAGTACTTC. Translation: CASSPRDSPETQYF. This rearrangement joins TRBV18 to TRBJ2-5; weak D call: TRBD1 (5 bases). Trimming removed 3 bases from V and 4 bases from J, with 12 bases in between. CDR1 and CDR2 (germline): KGHSH, LQKENI. This CDR3 is 14 amino acids long.

CDR3 residues: CASRQGPNYEQYF. CDR3 DNA sequence: TGTGCCAGCAGACAGGGGCCAAACTACGAGCAGTACTTC. The gene calls are TRBV16 and TRBJ2-7; 7 bases are a match to TRBD1. The CDR3 loop spans 13 amino acids. In germline, CDR1 is KGHSY, CDR2 FQNENV. Unmatched junction bases numbered 5, after V lost 6 bases and J lost 3 bases. Full variable domain (missing parts from reference TRBV16 and TRBJ2-7): GEEVAQTPKHLVRGEGQKAKLYCAPIKGHSYVFWYQQVLKNEFKFLISFQNENVFDETGMPKERFSAKCLPNSPCSLEIQATKLEDSAVYFCASRQGPNYEQYFGPGTRLTVT.

This clonotype was seen at least ten times. J is TRBJ2-3 and V is TRBV7-2, with D perhaps assigned TRBD1 or TRBD2 (6 bases each). Germline CDR1 SGHTA, CDR2 FQGNSA. CDR3 length: 14 amino acids. Trimming removed 2 bases from V and 6 bases from J, with 12 bases in between. The CDR3 coding sequence is TGTGCCAGCAGCTTAACCGGGGGCGGTGATACGCAGTATTTT. Its protein product is CASSLTGGGDTQYF.

The sample holds a few counts of this clonotype. This sequence joins TRBV27 and TRBJ2-3; possible D gene TRBD2, 5 bases. The CDR3 sequence is 14 residues long. Between the trimmed V and J ends, which lost 3 bases and 2 bases, there was a span of 9 bases. Germline CDR1 is MNHEY and CDR2 is SMNVEV (reference sequence). The CDR3 spells CASSFSRDTDTQYF. The CDR3 coding sequence is TGTGCCAGCAGTTTCTCCCGGGACACAGATACGCAGTATTTT.

This clonotype was detected only a few times. The CDR3 region has the DNA TGTGCCAGCAGTTACTCAAGGAGTGGGGTAGATACGCAGTATTTT. It codes for CASSYSRSGVDTQYF. This chain joins TRBV6-5 and TRBJ2-3; D gene uncertain. This CDR3 is built from 15 residues. Germline CDR1 and CDR2: MNHEY and SVGAGI. Trimming cost V 0 bases and J 5 bases, with 12 bases left between them.

This clonotype was picked up a small number of times. The gene calls are TRBV6-2 or TRBV6-3 and TRBJ2-1, with D tentatively TRBD1 (6 bases). This CDR3 has 15 residues. CDR1 and CDR2 (germline): MNHEY, SVGEGT. With 4 bases removed from V and 4 bases from J, the gap between germline ends came to 14 bases. CDR3 nucleotide sequence: TGTGCCAGCAGTTCCGGACCCAGGGGATACAATGAGCAGTTCTTC. The encoded protein is CASSSGPRGYNEQFF.

This chain joins TRBV18 and TRBJ2-7, with D perhaps TRBD1 or TRBD2 (5 bases each). Between the trimmed V and J ends, which lost 3 bases and 2 bases, there was a span of 11 bases. This CDR3 has 14 residues. The germline V gene encodes CDR1 KGHSH and CDR2 LQKENI. The CDR3 reads CASSPRDVAYEQYF. CDR3 in DNA: TGTGCCAGCTCACCCCGGGACGTCGCCTACGAGCAGTACTTC.

This clonotype was found a few times. In DNA form, the CDR3 reads TGTGCCAGCAGTTACGAACGGGGCTACACCTTC. Translated: CASSYERGYTF. The chain uses TRBV6-2 or TRBV6-3 and TRBJ1-2; no clear D gene. The CDR3 sequence is 11 residues long. Per the germline V gene, CDR1 is MNHEY and CDR2 is SVGEGT. Trimming took 2 bases from V and 8 from J, leaving 6 bases between them.

This clonotype was detected a few times. J is TRBJ2-2 and V is TRBV28; D is ambiguous. This CDR3 is built from 13 residues. V was shortened by 5 bases and J by 4 bases, with 8 bases between the two germline ends. Germline-derived CDR1 and CDR2 are MDHEN and SYDVKM. CDR3: CASSDTSTGELFF. The CDR3 DNA reads as TGTGCCAGCAGTGACACCTCCACCGGGGAGCTGTTTTTT. Looking up the rest from reference TRBV28 and TRBJ2-2 gives the full variable domain: DVKVTQSSRYLVKRTGEKVFLECVQDMDHENMFWYRQDPGLGLRLIYFSYDVKMKEKGDIPEGYSVSREKKERFSLILESASTNQTSMYLCASSDTSTGELFFGEGSRLTVL.

On this clonotype: One end of the junction varies from germline; a read error may be responsible. The rearrangement links TRBV30 to TRBJ1-5; TRBD1 aligns across 11 bases. Germline assignment: CDR1 GTSNPN and CDR2 SVGIG (reference sequence). The CDR3 is made up of 16 amino acids. CDR3 nucleotide sequence: TGTGCCCGGAGCACACCGGGACAGGGGGGCAATCAGCCCCAGCATTTT. Translated: CARSTPGQGGNQPQHF.

This clonotype has at least ten counts. V is TRBV13 and J is TRBJ1-2; D not certain. V was clipped by 1 base and J by 1 base, with 7 bases between them. The CDR3 runs 14 residues. The V gene's germline CDR1 is PRHDT and CDR2 FYEKMQ (reference sequence). CDR3 in DNA: TGTGCCAGCAGCTTAGAACAGTTTAACTATGGCTACACCTTC. It yields the protein CASSLEQFNYGYTF.

Ten or more counts support this clonotype. The chain is built from TRBV28 and TRBJ1-5; tentatively, D is TRBD1 (5 bases). The germline gives CDR1 MDHEN, CDR2 SYDVKM. The V end was cut by 6 bases, the J end by 5 bases, with 11 bases between. CDR3 size: 13 residues. The CDR3 spells CASSVQGYQPQHF. For the CDR3, the DNA is TGTGCCAGCAGCGTTCAGGGCTATCAGCCCCAGCATTTT.

This clonotype was recorded at least ten times. This sequence joins TRBV28 and TRBJ2-7; 7 bases align to TRBD2. CDR1 MDHEN and CDR2 SYDVKM come from the germline V gene. Trimming cost V 4 bases and J 2 bases; bases outside gene matches: 8. The CDR3 contains 15 residues. The DNA of the CDR3 is TGTGCCAGCAGTTCCCTCCCGAGCGGGACCTACGAGCAGTACTTC. Translating gives CASSSLPSGTYEQYF.

This clonotype has ten or more counts. This chain links TRBV5-1 with TRBJ2-7; the D call may be TRBD1 or TRBD2 (7 bases each). Germline V gives CDR1 SGHRS, CDR2 YFSETQ. Trimming removed 0 bases from V and 7 bases from J, with 17 bases in between. The CDR3 loop spans 15 amino acids. DNA for the CDR3: TGCGCCAGCAGCTTGGAGCAGGGGGGGGCGAGGGAGCAGTACTTC. It codes for CASSLEQGGAREQYF.